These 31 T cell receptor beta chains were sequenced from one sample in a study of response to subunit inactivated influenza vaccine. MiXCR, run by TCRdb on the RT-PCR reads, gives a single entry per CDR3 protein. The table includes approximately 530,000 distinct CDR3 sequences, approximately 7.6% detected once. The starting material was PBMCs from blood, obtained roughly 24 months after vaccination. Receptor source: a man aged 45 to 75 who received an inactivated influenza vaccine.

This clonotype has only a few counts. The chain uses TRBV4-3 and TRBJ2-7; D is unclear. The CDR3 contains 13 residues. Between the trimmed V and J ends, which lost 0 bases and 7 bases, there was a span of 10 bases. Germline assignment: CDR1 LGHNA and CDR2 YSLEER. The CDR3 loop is CASSQDPNPEQYF. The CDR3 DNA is TGCGCCAGCAGCCAAGATCCGAACCCGGAGCAGTACTTC.

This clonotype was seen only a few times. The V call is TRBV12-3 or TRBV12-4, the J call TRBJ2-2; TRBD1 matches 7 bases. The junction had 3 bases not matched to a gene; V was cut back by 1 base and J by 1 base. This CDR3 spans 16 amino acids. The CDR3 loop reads CASSLDRGVNTGELFF. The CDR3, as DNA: TGTGCCAGCAGTTTAGACAGGGGCGTGAACACCGGGGAGCTGTTTTTT.

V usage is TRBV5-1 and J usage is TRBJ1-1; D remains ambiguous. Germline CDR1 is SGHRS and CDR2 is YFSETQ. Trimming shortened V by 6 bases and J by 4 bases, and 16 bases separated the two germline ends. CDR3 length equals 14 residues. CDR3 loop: CASNRLGLGTEAFF. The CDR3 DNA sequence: TGCGCCAGCAACAGACTCGGTTTGGGCACTGAAGCTTTCTTT. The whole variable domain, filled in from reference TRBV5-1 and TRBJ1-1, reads KAGVTQTPRYLIKTRGQQVTLSCSPISGHRSVSWYQQTPGQGLQFLFEYFSETQRNKGNFPGRFSGRQFSNSRSEMNVSTLELGDSALYLCASNRLGLGTEAFFGQGTRLTVV.

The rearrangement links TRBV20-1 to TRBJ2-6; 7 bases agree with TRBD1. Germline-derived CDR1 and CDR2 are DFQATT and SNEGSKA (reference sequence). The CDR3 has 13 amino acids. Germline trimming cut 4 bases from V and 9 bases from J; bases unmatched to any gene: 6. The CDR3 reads CSAMSRDSNVLTF. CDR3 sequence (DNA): TGCAGTGCTATGAGCCGGGACAGCAACGTCCTGACTTTC.

This CDR3 is CATAGTGGSTNEKLFF. The DNA for the CDR3 is TGTGCCACCGCCGGTACAGGGGGGTCAACTAATGAAAAACTGTTTTTT. This chain joins TRBV10-3 and TRBJ1-4, with 8 positions matching TRBD1. The V and J ends lost 10 bases and 0 bases, in that order; junction bases with no gene match: 10. CDR3 length: 16 residues. CDR1 ENHRY and CDR2 SYGVKD come from the germline V gene.

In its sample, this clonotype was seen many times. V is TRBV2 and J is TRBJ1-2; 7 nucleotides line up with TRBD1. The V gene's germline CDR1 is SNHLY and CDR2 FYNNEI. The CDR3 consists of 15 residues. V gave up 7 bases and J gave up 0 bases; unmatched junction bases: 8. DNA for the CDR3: TGTGCCAGCACTACACGGGACAGAACTAACTATGGCTACACCTTC. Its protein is CASTTRDRTNYGYTF.

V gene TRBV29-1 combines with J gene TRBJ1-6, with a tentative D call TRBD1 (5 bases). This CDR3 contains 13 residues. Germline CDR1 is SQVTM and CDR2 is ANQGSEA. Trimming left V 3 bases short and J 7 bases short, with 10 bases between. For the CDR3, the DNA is TGCAGCGTTGAGGAGGGGACGAATTCACCCCTCCACTTT. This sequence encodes CSVEEGTNSPLHF.

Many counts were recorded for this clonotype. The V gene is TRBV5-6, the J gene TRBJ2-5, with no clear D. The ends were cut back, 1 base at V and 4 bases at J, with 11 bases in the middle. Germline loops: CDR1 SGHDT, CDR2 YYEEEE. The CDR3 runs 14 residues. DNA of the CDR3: TGTGCCAGCAGCTTGTACCAAAATCGAGAGACCCAGTACTTC. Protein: CASSLYQNRETQYF. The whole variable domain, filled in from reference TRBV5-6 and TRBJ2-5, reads DAGVTQSPTHLIKTRGQQVTLRCSPKSGHDTVSWYQQALGQGPQFIFQYYEEEERQRGNFPDRFSGHQFPNYSSELNVNALLLGDSALYLCASSLYQNRETQYFGPGTRLLVL.

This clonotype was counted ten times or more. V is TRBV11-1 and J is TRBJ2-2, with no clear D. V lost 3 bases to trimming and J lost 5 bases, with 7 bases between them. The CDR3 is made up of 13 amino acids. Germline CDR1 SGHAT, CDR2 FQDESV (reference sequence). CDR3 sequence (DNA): TGTGCCAGCAGCTTCGGCCTAACCGGGGAGCTGTTTTTT. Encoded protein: CASSFGLTGELFF.

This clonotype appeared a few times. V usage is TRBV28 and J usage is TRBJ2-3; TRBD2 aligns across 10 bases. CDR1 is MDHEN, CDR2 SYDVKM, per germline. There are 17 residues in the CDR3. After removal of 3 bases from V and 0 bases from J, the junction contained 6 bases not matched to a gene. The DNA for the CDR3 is TGTGCCAGCAGTTTCCCTACTAGCGGGGTTAGCACAGATACGCAGTATTTT. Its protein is CASSFPTSGVSTDTQYF.

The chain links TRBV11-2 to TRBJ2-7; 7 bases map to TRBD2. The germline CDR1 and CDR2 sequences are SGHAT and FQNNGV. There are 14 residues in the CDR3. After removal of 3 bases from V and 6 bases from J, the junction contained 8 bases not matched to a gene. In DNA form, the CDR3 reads TGTGCCAGCAGCTTCCTTGGAAAGCGGGGCGAGCAGTACTTC. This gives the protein CASSFLGKRGEQYF.

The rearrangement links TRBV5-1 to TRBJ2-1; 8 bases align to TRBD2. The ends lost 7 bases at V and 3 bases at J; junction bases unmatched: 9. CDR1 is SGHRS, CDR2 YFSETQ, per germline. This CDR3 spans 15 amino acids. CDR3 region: CASADQRGNYNEQFF. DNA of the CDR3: TGCGCCAGCGCCGATCAGCGGGGGAACTACAATGAGCAGTTCTTC.

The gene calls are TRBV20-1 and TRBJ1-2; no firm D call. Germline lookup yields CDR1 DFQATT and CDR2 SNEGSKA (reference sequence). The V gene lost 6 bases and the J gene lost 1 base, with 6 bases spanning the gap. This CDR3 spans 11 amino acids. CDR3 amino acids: CSAADNYGYTF. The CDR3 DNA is TGCAGTGCAGCCGATAACTATGGCTACACCTTC.

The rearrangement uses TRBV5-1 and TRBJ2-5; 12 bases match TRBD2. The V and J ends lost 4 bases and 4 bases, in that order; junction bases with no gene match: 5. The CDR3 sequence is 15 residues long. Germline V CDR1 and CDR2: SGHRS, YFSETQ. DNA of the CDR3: TGCGCCAGCAGCCAGACTAGCGGGAGATCAGAGACCCAGTACTTC. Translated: CASSQTSGRSETQYF.

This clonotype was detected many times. In DNA, the CDR3 is TGTGCCAGCAGCTCTCGGCGACTAGCGGGGGGGCTCTACAATGAGCAGTTCTTC. Encoded protein: CASSSRRLAGGLYNEQFF. V gene TRBV5-5 combines with J gene TRBJ2-1, with TRBD2 matching over 14 bases. J was trimmed by 3 bases and V by 3 bases; bases with no gene match: 8. The CDR3 length is 18 residues. Looked up from germline, CDR1 is SGHKS and CDR2 is YYEKEE (reference sequence).

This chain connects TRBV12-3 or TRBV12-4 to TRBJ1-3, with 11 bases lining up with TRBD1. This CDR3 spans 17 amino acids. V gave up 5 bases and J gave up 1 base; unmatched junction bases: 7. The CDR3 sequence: CASSKTRDRGSGNTIYF. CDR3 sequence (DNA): TGTGCCAGCAGTAAAACCAGGGACAGGGGGTCTGGAAACACCATATATTTT.

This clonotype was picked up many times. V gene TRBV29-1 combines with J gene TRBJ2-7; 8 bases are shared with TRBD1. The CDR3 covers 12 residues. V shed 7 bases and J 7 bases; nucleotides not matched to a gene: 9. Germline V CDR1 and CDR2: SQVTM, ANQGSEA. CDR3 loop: CSARTGLREQYF. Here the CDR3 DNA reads TGCAGCGCCCGGACAGGGTTGAGAGAGCAGTACTTC.

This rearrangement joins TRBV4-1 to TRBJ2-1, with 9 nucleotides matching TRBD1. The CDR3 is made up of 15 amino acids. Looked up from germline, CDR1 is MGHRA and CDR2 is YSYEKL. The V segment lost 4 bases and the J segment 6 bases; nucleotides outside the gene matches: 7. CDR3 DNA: TGCGCCAGCAGCCTCGAAGGACAGGGGCGCAATGAGCAGTTCTTC. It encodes CASSLEGQGRNEQFF.

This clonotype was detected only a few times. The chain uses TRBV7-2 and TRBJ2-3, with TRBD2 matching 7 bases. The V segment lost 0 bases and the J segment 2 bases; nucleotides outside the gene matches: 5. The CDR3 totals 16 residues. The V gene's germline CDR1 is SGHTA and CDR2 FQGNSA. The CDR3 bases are TGTGCCAGCAGCTTAGCGCTAGCGGCGAACACAGATACGCAGTATTTT. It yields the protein CASSLALAANTDTQYF.

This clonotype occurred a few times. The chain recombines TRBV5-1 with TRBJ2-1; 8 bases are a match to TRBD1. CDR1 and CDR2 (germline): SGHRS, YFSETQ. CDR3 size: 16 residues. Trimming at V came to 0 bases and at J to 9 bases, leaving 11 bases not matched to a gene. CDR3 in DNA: TGCGCCAGCAGCTTGGGGTCCAGGCAGGGGGCGCGTGAGCAGTTCTTC. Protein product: CASSLGSRQGAREQFF.

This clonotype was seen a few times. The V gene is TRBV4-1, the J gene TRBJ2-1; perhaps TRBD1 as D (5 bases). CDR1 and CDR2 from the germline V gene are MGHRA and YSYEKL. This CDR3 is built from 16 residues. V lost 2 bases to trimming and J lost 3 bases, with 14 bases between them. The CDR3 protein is CASSQRAGINYNEQFF. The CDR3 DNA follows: TGCGCCAGCAGCCAAAGGGCAGGGATAAACTACAATGAGCAGTTCTTC.

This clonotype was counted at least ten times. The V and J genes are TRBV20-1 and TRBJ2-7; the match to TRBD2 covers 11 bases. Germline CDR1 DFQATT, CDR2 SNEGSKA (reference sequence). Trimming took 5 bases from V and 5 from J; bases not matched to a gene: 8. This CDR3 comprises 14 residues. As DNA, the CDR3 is TGCAGTGCTTCAATTAGCGGGGGGGCCAACGAGCAGTACTTC. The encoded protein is CSASISGGANEQYF.

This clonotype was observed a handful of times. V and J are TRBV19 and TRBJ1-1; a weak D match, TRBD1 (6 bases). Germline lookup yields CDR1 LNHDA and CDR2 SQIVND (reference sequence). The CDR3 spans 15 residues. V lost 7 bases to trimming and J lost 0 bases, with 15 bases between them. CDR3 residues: CASTHLDRLNTEAFF. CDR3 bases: TGTGCCAGTACCCACTTGGACAGATTGAACACTGAAGCTTTCTTT.

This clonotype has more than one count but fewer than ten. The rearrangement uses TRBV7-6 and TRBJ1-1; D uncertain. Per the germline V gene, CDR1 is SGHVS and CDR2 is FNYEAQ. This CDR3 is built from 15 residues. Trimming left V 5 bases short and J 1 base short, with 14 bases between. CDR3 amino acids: CASSPTDGRNTEAFF. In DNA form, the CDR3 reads TGTGCCAGCAGCCCGACCGACGGTCGGAACACTGAAGCTTTCTTT.

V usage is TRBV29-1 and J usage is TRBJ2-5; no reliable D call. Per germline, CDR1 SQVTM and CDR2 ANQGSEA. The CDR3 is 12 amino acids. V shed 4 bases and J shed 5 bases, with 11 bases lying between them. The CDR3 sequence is CSVGKARETQYF. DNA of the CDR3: TGCAGCGTTGGAAAGGCGCGGGAGACCCAGTACTTC.

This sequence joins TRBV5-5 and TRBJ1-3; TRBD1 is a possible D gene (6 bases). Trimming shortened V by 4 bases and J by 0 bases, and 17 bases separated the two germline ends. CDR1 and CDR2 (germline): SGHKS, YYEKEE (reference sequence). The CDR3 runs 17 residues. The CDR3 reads CASSGLGASVSGNTIYF. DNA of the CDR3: TGTGCCAGCAGCGGCCTGGGGGCCTCAGTCTCTGGAAACACCATATATTTT.

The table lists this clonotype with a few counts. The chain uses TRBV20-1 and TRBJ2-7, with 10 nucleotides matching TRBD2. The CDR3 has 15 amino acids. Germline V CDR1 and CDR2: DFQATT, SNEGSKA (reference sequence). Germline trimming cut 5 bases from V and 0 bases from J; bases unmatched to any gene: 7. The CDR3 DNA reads TGCAGTGCTGCTGGACTAGCGGTGAGCTCCTACGAGCAGTACTTC. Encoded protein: CSAAGLAVSSYEQYF.

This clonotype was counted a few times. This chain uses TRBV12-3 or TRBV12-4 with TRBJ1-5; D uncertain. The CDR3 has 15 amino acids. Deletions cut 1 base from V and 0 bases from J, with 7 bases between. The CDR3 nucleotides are TGTGCCAGCAGTTTAGGCAGCTATAGCAATCAGCCCCAGCATTTT. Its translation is CASSLGSYSNQPQHF.

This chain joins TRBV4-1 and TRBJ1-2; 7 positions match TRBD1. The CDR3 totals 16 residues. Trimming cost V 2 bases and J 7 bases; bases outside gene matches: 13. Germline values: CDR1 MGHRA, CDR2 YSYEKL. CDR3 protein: CASSQPLTGKSAGYTF. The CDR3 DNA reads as TGCGCCAGCAGCCAACCCCTGACAGGGAAAAGTGCTGGCTACACCTTC.

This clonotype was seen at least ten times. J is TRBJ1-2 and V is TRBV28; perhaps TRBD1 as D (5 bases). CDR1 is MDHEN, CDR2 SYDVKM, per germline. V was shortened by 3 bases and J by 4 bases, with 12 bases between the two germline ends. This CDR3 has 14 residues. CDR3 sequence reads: CASSFGPGTYGYTF. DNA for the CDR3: TGTGCCAGCAGTTTTGGGCCGGGGACCTATGGCTACACCTTC.

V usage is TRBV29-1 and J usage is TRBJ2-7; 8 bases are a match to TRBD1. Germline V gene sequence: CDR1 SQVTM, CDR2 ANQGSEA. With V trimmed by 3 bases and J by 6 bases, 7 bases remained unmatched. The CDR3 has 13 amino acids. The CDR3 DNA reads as TGCAGCGTTGAGAGAGGACAGGGCTCCGAGCAGTACTTC. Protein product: CSVERGQGSEQYF.